The 25 T cell receptor beta chains in this list originate from one sample, sequenced in a study of shared clonotypes between healthy human individuals. Data came from immunoSEQ multiplex PCR; TCRdb stores just in-frame clones and leaves some out. The data contain roughly 1,500,000 clones, approximately 98.5% of them singletons. The sample taken for sequencing was naive CD4+ T cells sorted from blood. The subset denotes: CD45RA+ positively selected. The receptor set was obtained from a man aged 25 to 40 in good health.

The chain employs TRBV25-1 and TRBJ1-5, with D perhaps matching TRBD1 (6 bases). CDR3 length equals 15 residues. V gave up 2 bases and J gave up 4 bases, with 12 bases separating them. Germline CDR1 reads MGHDK; CDR2 reads SYGVNS. CDR3 residues: CASSEGGQGNQPQHF. DNA for the CDR3: TGTGCCAGCAGTGAAGGTGGGCAGGGGAATCAGCCCCAGCATTTT. Drawing the rest from reference TRBV25-1 and TRBJ1-5, the complete variable domain is EADIYQTPRYLVIGTGKKITLECSQTMGHDKMYWYQQDPGMELHLIHYSYGVNSTEKGDLSSESTVSRIRTEHFPLTLESARPSHTSQYLCASSEGGQGNQPQHFGDGTRLSIL.

The chain carries TRBV5-1 and TRBJ2-7, with TRBD2 identical over 9 bases. CDR1 is SGHRS, CDR2 YFSETQ, per germline. V was clipped by 0 bases and J by 2 bases; unmatched bases: 12. This CDR3 contains 18 residues. In DNA, the CDR3 is TGCGCCAGCAGCTTGGGAGTCATAGGGCGGGAGGGCCCCTACGAGCAGTACTTC. It encodes CASSLGVIGREGPYEQYF.

This clone showed up just once. The J gene is TRBJ2-7, the V gene TRBV5-4; 12 bases align to TRBD2. V shed 4 bases and J 7 bases; nucleotides not matched to a gene: 15. The CDR3 is 17 amino acids. Germline CDR1 reads SGHNT; CDR2 reads YYREEE (reference sequence). In DNA form, the CDR3 reads TGTGCCAGCAGCCCCCTTAAGACTAGCGGGAGCTTGGGGGAGCAGTACTTC. This translates into CASSPLKTSGSLGEQYF.

This clone showed up just once. The J gene is TRBJ2-5, the V gene TRBV2; D is perhaps TRBD1 or TRBD2 (5 bases each). CDR1 SNHLY and CDR2 FYNNEI come from the germline V gene. The V end lost 5 bases, the J end lost 5 bases, and 15 bases lay between the germline ends. This CDR3 spans 14 amino acids. The CDR3: CASSSGRFGETQYF. DNA for the CDR3: TGTGCCAGCAGTTCGGGGCGTTTCGGGGAGACCCAGTACTTC.

The chain is built from TRBV7-2 and TRBJ2-1, with D possibly being TRBD1 (5 bases). The CDR3 length is 16 residues. Germline CDR1 SGHTA, CDR2 FQGNSA. Trimming pared 0 bases from V and 5 bases from J, leaving 14 bases between. The CDR3 spells CASSLAGAPPNNEQFF. CDR3 bases: TGTGCCAGCAGCTTAGCTGGGGCACCTCCTAACAATGAGCAGTTCTTC. Full variable domain (remainder filled in from reference TRBV7-2 and TRBJ2-1): GAGVSQSPSNKVTEKGKDVELRCDPISGHTALYWYRQSLGQGLEFLIYFQGNSAPDKSGLPSDRFSAERTGGSVSTLTIQRTQQEDSAVYLCASSLAGAPPNNEQFFGPGTRLTVL.

The chain links TRBV18 to TRBJ2-1; perhaps TRBD1 as D (6 bases). Trimming stripped 0 bases from V and 7 bases from J, with 13 bases between. The germline V gene has CDR1 KGHSH and CDR2 LQKENI. The CDR3 totals 15 residues. Written as DNA, the CDR3 is TGTGCCAGCTCACCACCGGGCAGGGGTCAGAATGAGCAGTTCTTC. The encoded protein is CASSPPGRGQNEQFF.

The chain is built from TRBV6-6 and TRBJ2-3; D is perhaps TRBD2 (6 bases). V was shortened by 5 bases and J by 2 bases, with 8 bases between the two germline ends. CDR1 is MNHNY, CDR2 SVGAGI, per germline (reference sequence). There are 13 residues in the CDR3. The chain's CDR3 is CASSGGVTDTQYF. The CDR3 DNA reads as TGTGCCAGCAGTGGAGGGGTCACAGATACGCAGTATTTT.

The chain has TRBV7-6 and TRBJ2-3; D possibly corresponds to TRBD2 (5 bases). V lost 2 bases and J 7 bases, leaving 16 bases between the germline ends. Germline-derived CDR1 and CDR2 are SGHVS and FNYEAQ. This CDR3 is built from 15 residues. The CDR3 DNA sequence: TGTGCCAGCAGCTTAACACTAGACGGCAGGCATACGCAGTATTTT. It codes for CASSLTLDGRHTQYF.

This clone came up once. CDR3 bases: TGCGCCAGCAGCTTGAGCAGTGATCAGCCCCAGCATTTT. Protein product: CASSLSSDQPQHF. The rearrangement uses TRBV5-1 and TRBJ1-5; D not resolved. The CDR3 has 13 residues. V was shortened by 1 base and J by 5 bases, with 7 bases between the two germline ends. CDR1 and CDR2 from the germline V gene are SGHRS and YFSETQ. The full variable domain, with the rest looked up from reference TRBV5-1 and TRBJ1-5, is KAGVTQTPRYLIKTRGQQVTLSCSPISGHRSVSWYQQTPGQGLQFLFEYFSETQRNKGNFPGRFSGRQFSNSRSEMNVSTLELGDSALYLCASSLSSDQPQHFGDGTRLSIL.

The V call is TRBV4-3, the J call TRBJ2-1; 9 bases are shared with TRBD2. The CDR3 extends over 15 amino acids. Germline V gene lookup returns CDR1 LGHNA and CDR2 YSLEER. Losses at the gene ends were 4 bases for V and 7 bases for J; bases not matched to a gene: 8. The CDR3 is CASSPASGIRNEQFF. Here the CDR3 DNA reads TGCGCCAGCAGCCCGGCTAGCGGGATTCGGAATGAGCAGTTCTTC.

V usage is TRBV4-3 and J usage is TRBJ2-3; 8 positions match TRBD2. This CDR3 comprises 15 residues. Germline V gives CDR1 LGHNA, CDR2 YSLEER. The junction had 8 bases not matched to a gene; V was cut back by 4 bases and J by 5 bases. CDR3 nucleotide sequence: TGCGCCAGCAGCCCCGGGACTAGGTTGGGAGATACGCAGTATTTT. Its protein is CASSPGTRLGDTQYF.

The chain's CDR3 is CASSPAIPPAPDTQYF. The CDR3 bases are TGTGCCAGCTCACCTGCTATTCCCCCAGCCCCAGATACGCAGTATTTT. The genes are TRBV18 and TRBJ2-3, with D uncertain. This CDR3 is 16 amino acids long. CDR1 is KGHSH and CDR2 is LQKENI in the germline V gene. The V and J ends lost 3 bases and 4 bases respectively, with 17 bases between them.

The chain is built from TRBV28 and TRBJ1-1; no clear D. This CDR3 region has 12 residues. Trimming pared 1 base from V and 4 bases from J, leaving 4 bases between. Germline V gives CDR1 MDHEN, CDR2 SYDVKM. CDR3 in DNA: TGTGCCAGCAGTTTATTTAGCACTGAAGCTTTCTTT. Its translation: CASSLFSTEAFF.

A remark on this clone: Relative to the germline gene, one junction end is altered; a read error may explain this. The V call is TRBV4-3, the J call TRBJ1-3; D is ambiguous. The CDR3 runs 13 residues. Germline-derived CDR1 and CDR2 are LGHNA and YSLEER. CDR3 coding DNA: TGCGCCAGCAGTCAAGCCTCTGGAAACACCATATATTTT. Its protein is CASSQASGNTIYF.

The V and J genes are TRBV7-6 and TRBJ1-5; 9 nucleotides agree with TRBD1. The CDR3 has 15 amino acids. Unmatched junction bases numbered 6, after V lost 2 bases and J lost 7 bases. Per the germline V gene, CDR1 is SGHVS and CDR2 is FNYEAQ. This chain's CDR3 is CASSLRRDRAQPQHF. In DNA, the CDR3 is TGTGCCAGCAGCTTAAGAAGGGACAGGGCCCAGCCCCAGCATTTT.

This chain joins TRBV6-5 and TRBJ2-7; D may be TRBD1 or TRBD2 (5 bases each). This CDR3 comprises 14 residues. Trimming shortened V by 4 bases and J by 0 bases, and 10 bases separated the two germline ends. Germline V gene data show CDR1 as MNHEY and CDR2 as SVGAGI. CDR3 DNA sequence: TGTGCCAGCAGTTCCGGGACGTACTCCTACGAGCAGTACTTC. It yields the protein CASSSGTYSYEQYF.

This chain uses TRBV6-5 with TRBJ2-3, with TRBD1 identical over 9 bases. There are 14 residues in the CDR3. The germline gives CDR1 MNHEY, CDR2 SVGAGI. The junction had 2 bases not matched to a gene; V was cut back by 5 bases and J by 2 bases. The CDR3 loop is CASSRTGATDTQYF. CDR3 bases: TGTGCCAGCAGTCGGACAGGGGCCACAGATACGCAGTATTTT.

V and J are TRBV20-1 and TRBJ1-1; D unclear. CDR1 DFQATT and CDR2 SNEGSKA come from the germline V gene (reference sequence). This CDR3 is built from 11 residues. The CDR3 spells CRARGNTEAFF. The DNA of the CDR3 is TGCAGGGCCCGGGGGAACACTGAAGCTTTCTTT.

The rearrangement uses TRBV18 and TRBJ2-3, with 8 bases matching TRBD2. There are 14 residues in the CDR3. CDR1 is KGHSH, CDR2 LQKENI, per germline. V gave up 4 bases and J gave up 6 bases; unmatched junction bases: 6. The CDR3 sequence is CASSLLAEPDTQYF. For the CDR3, the DNA is TGTGCCAGCTCACTACTAGCGGAGCCTGATACGCAGTATTTT.

The chain joins TRBV5-1 to TRBJ2-3; tentatively, D is TRBD1 or TRBD2 (5 bases each). Per the germline V gene, CDR1 is SGHRS and CDR2 is YFSETQ. V lost 3 bases, J lost 3 bases, and 14 bases lay in between. The CDR3 loop spans 15 amino acids. This chain's CDR3 is CASSSRDGTTDTQYF. CDR3 bases: TGCGCCAGCAGCTCAAGGGACGGAACTACAGATACGCAGTATTTT. Full variable domain (remainder filled in from reference TRBV5-1 and TRBJ2-3): KAGVTQTPRYLIKTRGQQVTLSCSPISGHRSVSWYQQTPGQGLQFLFEYFSETQRNKGNFPGRFSGRQFSNSRSEMNVSTLELGDSALYLCASSSRDGTTDTQYFGPGTRLTVL.

Notes on this clone: Other DNA sequences in the same sample also yield this CDR3. The chain is built from TRBV19 and TRBJ2-7; TRBD1 matches 10 bases. The junction had 1 base not matched to a gene; V was cut back by 5 bases and J by 3 bases. The germline V gene has CDR1 LNHDA and CDR2 SQIVND (reference sequence). This CDR3 region has 13 residues. CDR3 DNA: TGTGCCAGTAGTCGGGACAGGGGCTACGAGCAGTACTTC. It yields the protein CASSRDRGYEQYF.

The gene calls are TRBV11-2 and TRBJ2-3; D remains ambiguous. Deletions cut 5 bases from V and 4 bases from J, with 10 bases between. Germline lookup yields CDR1 SGHAT and CDR2 FQNNGV. The CDR3 has 13 amino acids. CDR3 DNA sequence: TGTGCCAGCAGCCAAAATGGAGCAGATACGCAGTATTTT. This translates into CASSQNGADTQYF.

This clone was detected only once. This chain's CDR3 is CASSQDGVIWDEQYF. The CDR3 bases are TGTGCCAGCAGCCAAGATGGGGTGATCTGGGACGAGCAGTACTTC. The rearrangement joins TRBV14 to TRBJ2-7; D is undetermined. Germline V gene sequence: CDR1 SGHDN, CDR2 FVKESK. Trimming shortened V by 0 bases and J by 5 bases, and 14 bases separated the two germline ends. There are 15 residues in the CDR3.

The DNA of the CDR3 is TGTGCCAGCAGCTTCCGGGGGCACTCCTACGAGCAGTACTTC. Encoded protein: CASSFRGHSYEQYF. The chain uses TRBV7-9 and TRBJ2-7; either TRBD1 or TRBD2 may fit D (6 bases each). V lost 3 bases to trimming and J lost 0 bases, with 9 bases between them. The CDR3 sequence is 14 residues long. Germline CDR1 SEHNR, CDR2 FQNEAQ (reference sequence).

The V gene is TRBV10-3, the J gene TRBJ1-1, with D possibly being TRBD1 (5 bases). V was pared by 6 bases and J by 1 base, with 12 bases between. This CDR3 is 14 amino acids long. Germline assignment: CDR1 ENHRY and CDR2 SYGVKD. The CDR3 protein is CAISRGEPNTEAFF. CDR3 bases: TGTGCCATCAGCCGGGGGGAGCCGAACACTGAAGCTTTCTTT.